One T cell receptor (beta chain) is described in this entry. Assay: immunoSEQ multiplex PCR; the TCRdb copy retains only in-frame clones and omits some. Among about 250,000 clones, 65% to 90% were seen once, and the ten largest hold 1.5% to 2%. Germline assignment: CDR1 MRHNA and CDR2 SNTAGT. This CDR3 spans 15 amino acids. The V and J ends lost 2 bases and 2 bases respectively, with 9 bases between them. For recovered donors of Cohort 3, there were two negative PCRs, clearance, or symptom resolution. The data stem from a study of blood T cell repertoires in COVID-19. This sequence was found in a man aged 40-49 years who had recovered from COVID-19. The specimen was PBMCs or T cells enriched from blood (not recorded which). The chain couples TRBV6-4 to TRBJ2-2; TRBD1 is a possible D gene (6 bases). DNA of the CDR3: TGTGCCAGCAGTGACGTACAGGGAAACACCGGGGAGCTGTTTTTT. The encoded protein is CASSDVQGNTGELFF.